This T cell receptor (beta chain) was documented in a study of regulatory T cells in long-lasting Graves disease. Germline V gene sequence: CDR1 LGHDT, CDR2 YNNKEL (reference sequence). This CDR3 has 16 amino acids. Trimming removed 2 bases from V and 2 bases from J, with 14 bases in between. Both iRepertoire HTBI primers and Arm-PCR of CDR3 regions were used to build the TCR beta libraries. TCRdb reprocessed the multiplex PCR reads with MiXCR, giving one entry per CDR3 protein. The repertoire has more than 450,000 distinct CDR3 sequences, approximately 12% of them found once; the top ten carry 8.9%. Time point of the sample: newly diagnosed GD, antithyroid drugs for less than 3 months. PBMCs were the source of the RNA used for TCR sequencing. This clonotype was seen many times. The same data also went into a second study, on T cells in Graves' hyperthyroidism and ophthalmopathy. Turning to that study: Calling Graves' hyperthyroidism stable meant ophthalmopathy did not progress within 18 months. First-round RT-PCR of the TCR CDR3 relied on the HTBI primer set.

Sequencing was performed on peripheral blood mononuclear cells (PBMCs), taken at new diagnosis, from a patient treated with antithyroid drugs. This chain links TRBV3-1 with TRBJ2-3; D might be TRBD1 (6 bases). The clonotype comes from a woman aged 30 to 39 with Graves disease. The CDR3 DNA follows: TGTGCCAGCAGCCAAAACTTGGCAGGGGCCACAGATACGCAGTATTTT. It encodes CASSQNLAGATDTQYF.